The rows below give T cell receptor beta chains drawn from one sample of a study of neurological immune-mediated disorders. TCRdb passed the 5' RACE reads through MiXCR, listing each CDR3 protein once. The table records 65,000 to 75,000 distinct CDR3 sequences, about 5% of them present only once. The sequenced sample was PBMCs. The receptors stem from a woman in her seventies with multiple sclerosis. CDR3s include the opening cysteine and the closing phenylalanine or tryptophan. D genes are given only for firm matches. The size field is filled for only some rows; it gives once, few, many or a size class.

V: TRBV27; J: TRBJ2-7; D: -; size: many; CDR3: CASKSSSYEQYF; DNA: TGTGCCAGCAAAAGTAGTTCCTACGAGCAGTACTTC
V: TRBV20-1; J: TRBJ1-2; D: -; size: many; CDR3: CSARYGGGYTF; DNA: TGCAGTGCTAGATATGGGGGTGGCTACACCTTC
V: TRBV15; J: TRBJ1-2; D: -; size: few; CDR3: CATSRDLVAPDTF; DNA: TGTGCCACCAGCAGAGATCTGGTCGCGCCAGACACCTTC
V: TRBV20-1; J: TRBJ2-2; D: -; size: -; CDR3: CSAGTYANTGELFF; DNA: TGCAGTGCTGGCACTTACGCGAACACCGGGGAGCTGTTTTTT
V: TRBV7-2; J: TRBJ2-3; D: TRBD2; size: many; CDR3: CASSPRTSGRGTDTQYF; DNA: TGTGCCAGCAGCCCAAGGACTAGCGGGAGGGGCACAGATACGCAGTATTTT
V: TRBV20-1; J: TRBJ2-1; D: -; size: -; CDR3: CSAGLAFPYNEQFF; DNA: TGCAGTGCTGGGCTAGCTTTCCCCTACAATGAGCAGTTCTTC
V: TRBV25-1; J: TRBJ1-2; D: -; size: many; CDR3: CASSESGAANYGYTF; DNA: TGTGCCAGCAGTGAATCGGGTGCGGCTAACTATGGCTACACCTTC
V: TRBV4-3; J: TRBJ1-2; D: -; size: many; CDR3: CASSQGGLAGGYTF; DNA: TGCGCCAGCAGCCAAGGTGGTCTGGCCGGAGGCTACACCTTC
V: TRBV9; J: TRBJ1-2; D: -; size: many; CDR3: CASSQSEPGYTF; DNA: TGTGCCAGCAGCCAATCAGAACCTGGCTACACCTTC
V: TRBV20-1; J: TRBJ1-1; D: -; size: many; CDR3: CSARASGTSNAEAFF; DNA: TGCAGTGCTAGAGCTTCGGGCACCTCTAACGCTGAAGCTTTCTTT
V: TRBV12-3/TRBV12-4; J: TRBJ2-1; D: -; size: many; CDR3: CASSFQDSDNEQFF; DNA: TGTGCCAGCAGTTTTCAGGACTCCGACAATGAGCAGTTCTTC
V: TRBV18; J: TRBJ1-1; D: -; size: few; CDR3: CASSPLERGEAFF; DNA: TGTGCCAGCTCACCACTTGAGCGCGGCGAAGCTTTCTTT
V: TRBV11-2; J: TRBJ2-2; D: TRBD2; size: few; CDR3: CASSRLAGLTGELFF; DNA: TGTGCCAGCAGCCGACTAGCGGGATTAACCGGGGAGCTGTTTTTT
V: TRBV12-3/TRBV12-4; J: TRBJ2-1; D: -; size: many; CDR3: CASSLGGNEQFF; DNA: TGTGCCAGCAGTTTAGGGGGGAATGAGCAGTTCTTC
V: TRBV5-1; J: TRBJ1-1; D: TRBD1; size: many; CDR3: CASSLRDRGTEAFF; DNA: TGCGCCAGCAGCCTCCGGGACAGGGGTACTGAAGCTTTCTTT
V: TRBV28; J: TRBJ1-3; D: TRBD1; size: many; CDR3: CASNSGGYGNTIYF; DNA: TGTGCCAGCAACTCAGGGGGCTATGGAAACACCATATATTTT
V: TRBV7-9; J: TRBJ2-7; D: -; size: many; CDR3: CASSLRDEQYF; DNA: TGTGCCAGCAGCTTAAGGGACGAGCAGTACTTC
V: TRBV20-1; J: TRBJ2-1; D: -; size: many; CDR3: CSASSLALGQFF; DNA: TGCAGTGCTAGTAGTTTAGCCCTGGGGCAGTTCTTC
V: TRBV15; J: TRBJ2-1; D: TRBD2; size: -; CDR3: CATSRDPGLAGGWGERNEQFF; DNA: TGTGCCACCAGCAGAGATCCTGGACTAGCGGGAGGTTGGGGTGAACGCAATGAGCAGTTCTTC
V: TRBV6-2/TRBV6-3; J: TRBJ2-4; D: -; size: many; CDR3: CASSQTGTAKNIQYF; DNA: TGTGCCAGCAGTCAAACCGGGACAGCCAAAAACATTCAGTACTTC
V: TRBV12-3/TRBV12-4; J: TRBJ2-5; D: TRBD2; size: many; CDR3: CASSSREMGETQYF; DNA: TGTGCCAGCAGTTCGCGGGAGATGGGGGAGACCCAGTACTTC
V: TRBV20-1; J: TRBJ1-2; D: TRBD1; size: many; CDR3: CSAPDRDNYGYTF; DNA: TGCAGTGCACCGGACAGGGATAACTATGGCTACACCTTC
V: TRBV6-5; J: TRBJ2-7; D: TRBD2; size: -; CDR3: CASSYRRPSGRYEQYF; DNA: TGTGCCAGCAGTTACCGGAGGCCTAGCGGGAGGTACGAGCAGTACTTC
V: TRBV7-2; J: TRBJ1-2; D: -; size: many; CDR3: CASSPPWTKFNYGYTF; DNA: TGTGCCAGCAGCCCCCCGTGGACTAAATTCAACTATGGCTACACCTTC
V: TRBV24-1; J: TRBJ2-1; D: TRBD2; size: few; CDR3: CATSDVGLAGNEQFF; DNA: TGTGCCACCAGTGACGTCGGACTAGCGGGTAATGAGCAGTTCTTC
V: TRBV6-2/TRBV6-3; J: TRBJ1-1; D: -; size: many; CDR3: CASRVRGVGTEAFF; DNA: TGTGCCAGCAGAGTCCGGGGGGTGGGCACTGAAGCTTTCTTT
V: TRBV6-5; J: TRBJ1-5; D: -; size: few; CDR3: CASSLRDGSNQPQHF; DNA: TGTGCCAGCAGTCTCCGGGACGGCAGCAATCAGCCCCAGCATTTT
V: TRBV20-1; J: TRBJ2-1; D: TRBD2; size: -; CDR3: CSVAGGSSYNEQFF; DNA: TGCAGTGTAGCGGGAGGCAGCTCCTACAATGAGCAGTTCTTC
V: TRBV6-6; J: TRBJ2-7; D: -; size: -; CDR3: CASRGGLRVPEQYF; DNA: TGTGCCAGCAGGGGGGGCCTAAGGGTCCCCGAGCAGTACTTC
V: TRBV11-3; J: TRBJ2-1; D: TRBD2; size: few; CDR3: CASSLVGSGSPPYNEQFF; DNA: TGTGCCAGCAGCTTAGTTGGTAGCGGGAGTCCCCCCTACAATGAGCAGTTCTTC
V: TRBV30; J: TRBJ1-1; D: TRBD1; size: many; CDR3: CAWSGQGNTEAFF; DNA: TGTGCCTGGAGTGGACAGGGGAACACTGAAGCTTTCTTT
V: TRBV27; J: TRBJ1-5; D: TRBD1; size: many; CDR3: CASKGQGRSQPQHF; DNA: TGTGCCAGCAAAGGACAGGGTCGTTCTCAGCCCCAGCATTTT
V: TRBV7-2; J: TRBJ2-5; D: -; size: many; CDR3: CASSLIRETQYF; DNA: TGTGCCAGCAGCTTAATCCGAGAGACCCAGTACTTC
V: TRBV29-1; J: TRBJ2-1; D: TRBD2; size: -; CDR3: CSVEHSERELGNEQFF; DNA: TGCAGCGTTGAACACTCCGAGCGGGAGCTCGGCAATGAGCAGTTCTTC
V: TRBV10-3; J: TRBJ1-1; D: -; size: many; CDR3: CAIRPSVTLNTEAFF; DNA: TGTGCCATAAGACCGTCCGTAACCCTGAACACTGAAGCTTTCTTT
V: TRBV10-3; J: TRBJ2-5; D: TRBD2; size: many; CDR3: CAISRTSGSGETQYF; DNA: TGTGCCATCAGCCGGACTAGCGGGAGCGGAGAGACCCAGTACTTC
V: TRBV12-3/TRBV12-4; J: TRBJ1-1; D: -; size: many; CDR3: CASSLARSDTEAFF; DNA: TGTGCCAGCAGTTTAGCCCGTTCGGACACTGAAGCTTTCTTT
V: TRBV29-1; J: TRBJ1-2; D: -; size: many; CDR3: CSVEQGDNYGYTF; DNA: TGCAGCGTTGAACAGGGTGACAACTATGGCTACACCTTC
V: TRBV7-2; J: TRBJ1-2; D: TRBD1; size: many; CDR3: CASSTRQGDNYGYTF; DNA: TGTGCCAGCAGCACCAGACAGGGTGATAACTATGGCTACACCTTC
V: TRBV7-2; J: TRBJ2-1; D: -; size: many; CDR3: CASSRDYNEQFF; DNA: TGTGCCAGCAGCAGAGACTACAATGAGCAGTTCTTC